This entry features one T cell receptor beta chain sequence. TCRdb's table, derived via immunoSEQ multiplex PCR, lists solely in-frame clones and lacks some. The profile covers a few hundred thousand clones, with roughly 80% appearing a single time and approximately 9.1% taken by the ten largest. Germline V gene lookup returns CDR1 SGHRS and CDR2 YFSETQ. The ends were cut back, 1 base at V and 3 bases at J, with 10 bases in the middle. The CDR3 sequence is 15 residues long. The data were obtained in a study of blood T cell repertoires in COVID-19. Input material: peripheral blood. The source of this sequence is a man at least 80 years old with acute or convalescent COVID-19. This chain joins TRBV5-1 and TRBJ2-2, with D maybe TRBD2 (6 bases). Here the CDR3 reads CASSLWGDDTGELFF. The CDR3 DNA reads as TGCGCCAGCAGCTTGTGGGGGGATGACACCGGGGAGCTGTTTTTT.